Presented here are 20 T cell receptor beta chains from one specimen sequenced in a study of identical twins. TCRdb re-called the 5' RACE reads with MiXCR, one entry per CDR3 protein. The sample holds hundreds of thousands of distinct CDR3 sequences, 15% to 20% seen once. This sample was also put to use in a study of T cells expressing NK-cell markers.

Material: PBMCs. Every receptor here comes from a woman under 30 in good health.

This clonotype was found a few times. The gene calls are TRBV11-2 and TRBJ2-3; 11 bases fit TRBD2. The CDR3 loop spans 14 amino acids. Trimming removed 9 bases from V and 5 bases from J; junction bases left unmatched: 7. Germline-derived CDR1 and CDR2 are SGHAT and FQNNGV. The CDR3 protein is CASETSGKIDTQYF. In nucleotides, the CDR3 is TGTGCCAGTGAGACTAGCGGGAAGATAGATACGCAGTATTTT.

This clonotype has only a few counts. The gene calls are TRBV12-3 or TRBV12-4 and TRBJ1-5, with D possibly TRBD1 on 6 matching bases. The CDR3 is 15 residues long. Trimming removed 2 bases from V and 6 bases from J, with 14 bases in between. The CDR3 DNA is TGTGCCAGCAGTTTAAGTGGGCCCAGGGGTCAGCCCCAGCATTTT. Translated: CASSLSGPRGQPQHF.

The chain employs TRBV6-2 or TRBV6-3 and TRBJ2-2, with D perhaps matching TRBD1 or TRBD2 (5 bases each). Germline V gene lookup returns CDR1 MNHEY and CDR2 SVGEGT. V was pared by 4 bases and J by 3 bases, with 9 bases between. The CDR3 loop spans 14 amino acids. The CDR3 nucleotides are TGTGCCAGCAGTTCGGGGCTTTACACCGGGGAGCTGTTTTTT. It is translated as CASSSGLYTGELFF.

This clonotype was seen a handful of times. V is TRBV7-7 and J is TRBJ2-1; D assignment may be TRBD1 or TRBD2 (5 bases each). Germline V gene data show CDR1 as SSHAT and CDR2 as FNYEAQ (reference sequence). CDR3 size: 10 residues. The ends were cut back, 10 bases at V and 12 bases at J, with 13 bases in the middle. The CDR3 sequence: CATGPSLQFF. The CDR3 DNA reads TGTGCCACGGGACCATCCCTGCAGTTCTTC.

The chain is built from TRBV15 and TRBJ1-5, with TRBD1 identical over 7 bases. Germline lookup yields CDR1 LNHNV and CDR2 YYDKDF (reference sequence). Unmatched junction bases numbered 8, after V lost 0 bases and J lost 0 bases. The CDR3 runs 18 residues. The CDR3 sequence: CATSREVRGTYSNQPQHF. CDR3 bases: TGTGCCACCAGCAGAGAGGTCAGGGGGACGTATAGCAATCAGCCCCAGCATTTT.

This clonotype was counted a single time. This chain connects TRBV9 to TRBJ2-3; maybe TRBD2 (5 bases). V lost 0 bases to trimming and J lost 6 bases, with 8 bases between them. In germline, CDR1 is SGDLS, CDR2 YYNGEE. The CDR3 is made up of 13 amino acids. The CDR3 sequence is CASSVERADTQYF. The DNA of the CDR3 is TGTGCCAGCAGCGTAGAGAGGGCGGATACGCAGTATTTT. Full variable domain (missing parts from reference TRBV9 and TRBJ2-3): DSGVTQTPKHLITATGQRVTLRCSPRSGDLSVYWYQQSLDQGLQFLIQYYNGEERAKGNILERFSAQQFPDLHSELNLSSLELGDSALYFCASSVERADTQYFGPGTRLTVL.

This clonotype was seen a few times. V is TRBV12-3 or TRBV12-4 and J is TRBJ2-2; D uncertain. CDR3 size: 13 residues. With 6 bases removed from V and 5 bases from J, the gap between germline ends came to 10 bases. The CDR3 bases are TGTGCCAGCAGCCCACAGACAACCGGGGAGCTGTTTTTT. It encodes CASSPQTTGELFF.

The chain links TRBV29-1 to TRBJ2-3, with TRBD1 matching over 9 bases. The CDR3 has 14 amino acids. After removal of 7 bases from V and 0 bases from J, the junction contained 5 bases not matched to a gene. The germline CDR1 and CDR2 sequences are SQVTM and ANQGSEA. The CDR3 sequence: CSAGTGLSTDTQYF. The CDR3, as DNA: TGCAGCGCAGGGACAGGGCTAAGCACAGATACGCAGTATTTT.

This clonotype was picked up a small number of times. DNA of the CDR3: TGTGCCACCAGCCCCACCGGTTATGAGCAGTTCTTC. It translates to CATSPTGYEQFF. V is TRBV15 and J is TRBJ2-1; D call uncertain. With 5 bases removed from V and 8 bases from J, the gap between germline ends came to 10 bases. The CDR3 is 12 residues long. Germline-derived CDR1 and CDR2 are LNHNV and YYDKDF (reference sequence). The whole variable domain, remainder taken from reference TRBV15 and TRBJ2-1, is DAMVIQNPRYQVTQFGKPVTLSCSQTLNHNVMYWYQQKSSQAPKLLFHYYDKDFNNEADTPDNFQSRRPNTSFCFLDIRSPGLGDTAMYLCATSPTGYEQFFGPGTRLTVL.

The chain links TRBV20-1 to TRBJ2-1; possibly TRBD2 for D (6 bases). V was pared by 6 bases and J by 13 bases, with 31 bases between. CDR1 is DFQATT and CDR2 is SNEGSKA in the germline V gene (reference sequence). This CDR3 has 16 residues. The CDR3 coding sequence is TGCAGTGCCTCTATGTTATACGGGATGGGGCGGGAAACACAGTTCTTC. This gives the protein CSASMLYGMGRETQFF.

The genes are TRBV5-1 and TRBJ2-2; D uncertain. Germline V gene data show CDR1 as SGHRS and CDR2 as YFSETQ. V was cut by 4 bases and J by 0 bases, with 13 bases left in between. The CDR3 is made up of 16 amino acids. Here the CDR3 reads CASSERPGPNTGELFF. The CDR3 bases are TGCGCCAGCAGCGAAAGGCCAGGTCCGAACACCGGGGAGCTGTTTTTT.

This clonotype was picked up a small number of times. The rearrangement joins TRBV10-3 to TRBJ2-3; D might be TRBD2 (6 bases). The CDR3 has 15 residues. The ends were cut back, 11 bases at V and 6 bases at J, with 24 bases in the middle. The germline gives CDR1 ENHRY, CDR2 SYGVKD. DNA of the CDR3: TGTGCCCATGGGGTCGGCGGGACCCTCGGGGATACGCAGTATTTT. Encoded protein: CAHGVGGTLGDTQYF.

This clonotype was detected many times. V gene TRBV9 combines with J gene TRBJ2-5; the D gene is possibly TRBD1 (5 bases). The CDR3 loop spans 15 amino acids. Germline CDR1 and CDR2: SGDLS and YYNGEE. V dropped 2 bases and J dropped 2 bases, with 13 bases sitting between them. For the CDR3, the DNA is TGTGCCAGCAGCGTCACAGGTTTTGATCAAGAGACCCAGTACTTC. It translates to CASSVTGFDQETQYF. Looking up the rest from reference TRBV9 and TRBJ2-5 gives the full variable domain: DSGVTQTPKHLITATGQRVTLRCSPRSGDLSVYWYQQSLDQGLQFLIQYYNGEERAKGNILERFSAQQFPDLHSELNLSSLELGDSALYFCASSVTGFDQETQYFGPGTRLLVL.

This chain links TRBV5-6 with TRBJ2-1; D is unclear. Trimming stripped 1 base from V and 10 bases from J, with 9 bases between. Germline lookup yields CDR1 SGHDT and CDR2 YYEEEE. CDR3 size: 12 residues. CDR3 region: CASSLLVLEQFF. Written as DNA, the CDR3 is TGTGCCAGCAGCTTGTTGGTACTAGAGCAGTTCTTC.

The rearrangement joins TRBV14 to TRBJ2-2; a weak D match, TRBD2 (6 bases). Trimming cost V 1 base and J 1 base, with 13 bases left between them. The CDR3 is 17 residues long. Germline V gene lookup returns CDR1 SGHDN and CDR2 FVKESK. The CDR3 protein is CASSQAKTRVNTGELFF. CDR3 in DNA: TGTGCCAGCAGCCAAGCCAAGACTAGAGTGAACACCGGGGAGCTGTTTTTT.

The CDR3 DNA is TGCAGTGCAACACACGGGCGGGGGGCCTTTGAGCAGTTCTTC. Amino acids: CSATHGRGAFEQFF. The chain has TRBV20-1 and TRBJ2-1; 8 bases are shared with TRBD2. V trimming: 6 bases; J trimming: 9 bases; junction bases outside the gene matches: 13. In germline, CDR1 is DFQATT, CDR2 SNEGSKA (reference sequence). The CDR3 consists of 14 residues.

This clonotype was found a few times. J is TRBJ2-1 and V is TRBV7-2; 14 positions agree with TRBD2. This CDR3 is built from 16 residues. J lost 12 bases, V lost 9 bases, and 16 bases had no gene match. Germline CDR1 SGHTA, CDR2 FQGNSA. CDR3 loop: CASSQQPGLAGVPQFF. CDR3 bases: TGTGCCAGTAGCCAGCAGCCGGGACTAGCGGGAGTCCCGCAGTTCTTC. Variable domain in full (rest from reference TRBV7-2 and TRBJ2-1): GAGVSQSPSNKVTEKGKDVELRCDPISGHTALYWYRQSLGQGLEFLIYFQGNSAPDKSGLPSDRFSAERTGGSVSTLTIQRTQQEDSAVYLCASSQQPGLAGVPQFFGPGTRLTVL.

This clonotype was seen more than once but under ten times. This sequence joins TRBV6-5 and TRBJ2-1; tentatively, D is TRBD2 (6 bases). The CDR3 is 15 residues long. Trimming took off 1 base at V and 6 bases at J, with 13 bases between the two ends. Germline CDR1 reads MNHEY; CDR2 reads SVGAGI. The CDR3 is CASSYWAGIGNEQFF. The CDR3 bases are TGTGCCAGCAGTTACTGGGCGGGAATCGGCAATGAGCAGTTCTTC.

The chain recombines TRBV12-3 or TRBV12-4 with TRBJ1-1; 8 nucleotides align to TRBD1. This CDR3 is 16 amino acids long. V shed 4 bases and J 1 base; nucleotides not matched to a gene: 8. Here the CDR3 reads CASSYRTGLSNTEAFF. CDR3 DNA sequence: TGTGCCAGCAGTTACAGGACAGGGTTATCGAACACTGAAGCTTTCTTT.

This chain connects TRBV5-3 to TRBJ2-5, with 10 bases fitting TRBD2. TRBV5-3 is marked as an open reading frame, function uncertain. The CDR3 is 16 residues long. The V gene end was trimmed by 8 bases and the J gene end by 5 bases; junction bases not matched to a gene: 15. CDR3 residues: CARGHGLAGEGETQYF. DNA of the CDR3: TGTGCCAGGGGCCACGGCCTAGCGGGAGAGGGGGAGACCCAGTACTTC.